A single sample is the source of the 16 T cell receptor beta chains below, sequenced in a study of OX40 agonist ivuxolimab in advanced cancers. Generated by immunoSEQ multiplex PCR, the TCRdb table keeps only in-frame clones and is missing some. The sample yields 53,000 or so clones, 70% to 90% seen once. Sequencing was performed on CD4+ or CD8+ T cells sorted from blood, taken in a trial of the OX40 agonist ivuxolimab. The receptors derive from an adult with an advanced solid tumor such as melanoma, head and neck, liver or kidney cancer.

This chain links TRBV6-1 with TRBJ2-1; D is perhaps TRBD1 (5 bases). The germline V gene has CDR1 MNHNS and CDR2 SASEGT. The CDR3 runs to 13 residues. The V end was cut by 1 base, the J end by 9 bases, with 10 bases between. CDR3: CASSEGVRGEQFF. DNA of the CDR3: TGTGCCAGCAGTGAAGGGGTTAGGGGTGAGCAGTTCTTC.

The chain carries TRBV7-9 and TRBJ2-7, with TRBD1 matching over 7 bases. With 5 bases clipped from V and 0 bases from J, the junction kept 1 base outside the gene matches. There are 13 residues in the CDR3. CDR1 is SEHNR and CDR2 is FQNEAQ in the germline V gene (reference sequence). The CDR3 DNA sequence: TGTGCCAGCAGCAGGACAGGCTCCTACGAGCAGTACTTC. Amino acid sequence: CASSRTGSYEQYF. The full variable domain, rest sourced from reference TRBV7-9 and TRBJ2-7, is DTGVSQNPRHKITKRGQNVTFRCDPISEHNRLYWYRQTLGQGPEFLTYFQNEAQLEKSRLLSDRFSAERPKGSFSTLEIQRTEQGDSAMYLCASSRTGSYEQYFGPGTRLTVT.

The rearrangement joins TRBV7-8 to TRBJ2-1, with D possibly TRBD2 on 5 matching bases. The germline V gene has CDR1 SGHVS and CDR2 FQNEAQ. V shed 3 bases and J shed 4 bases, with 19 bases lying between them. CDR3 size: 17 residues. The CDR3, as DNA: TGTGCCAGCAGCTTGCGGACTCCTTACACCCTATACAATGAGCAGTTCTTC. It encodes CASSLRTPYTLYNEQFF.

The chain combines TRBV9 with TRBJ2-2, with 7 nucleotides matching TRBD1. Germline values: CDR1 SGDLS, CDR2 YYNGEE. V gave up 0 bases and J gave up 4 bases; unmatched junction bases: 3. CDR3 size: 15 residues. The CDR3 coding sequence is TGTGCCAGCAGCGTAGAGACAGGGTCCACCGGGGAGCTGTTTTTT. This codes for CASSVETGSTGELFF.

The V call is TRBV6-1, the J call TRBJ1-5; D ambiguous. V gave up 5 bases and J gave up 4 bases, with 9 bases separating them. The CDR3 sequence is 13 residues long. CDR1 is MNHNS and CDR2 is SASEGT in the germline V gene. The CDR3 here is CASSPTGNQPQHF. CDR3 in DNA: TGTGCCAGCAGTCCTACGGGTAATCAGCCCCAGCATTTT.

DNA of the CDR3: TGTGCCAGTAGTATAGGAGGGGACTACACTGAAGCTTTCTTT. Protein: CASSIGGDYTEAFF. The V and J genes are TRBV19 and TRBJ1-1, with D possibly being TRBD1 (5 bases). Germline V gene sequence: CDR1 LNHDA, CDR2 SQIVND (reference sequence). CDR3 length equals 14 residues. Deletions cut 1 base from V and 3 bases from J, with 9 bases between.

V gene TRBV7-8 combines with J gene TRBJ2-1; possibly TRBD1 or TRBD2 for D (5 bases each). Trimming removed 2 bases at V and 10 bases at J, with 15 bases between. This CDR3 has 14 residues. CDR1 and CDR2 from the germline V gene are SGHVS and FQNEAQ. The CDR3 sequence: CASSLRGQSREQFF. DNA for the CDR3: TGTGCCAGCAGCTTACGGGGCCAGTCCCGCGAGCAGTTCTTC.

This clone was observed once. CDR3 loop: CASSALAGGFTYEQYF. The CDR3 nucleotides are TGCGCCAGCAGCGCCCTGGCGGGCGGATTTACCTACGAGCAGTACTTC. The V gene is TRBV5-1, the J gene TRBJ2-7, with a tentative D call TRBD2 (5 bases). The CDR3 is made up of 16 amino acids. The germline V gene has CDR1 SGHRS and CDR2 YFSETQ. V was shortened by 4 bases and J by 2 bases, with 19 bases between the two germline ends. The full variable domain, with the rest looked up from reference TRBV5-1 and TRBJ2-7, is KAGVTQTPRYLIKTRGQQVTLSCSPISGHRSVSWYQQTPGQGLQFLFEYFSETQRNKGNFPGRFSGRQFSNSRSEMNVSTLELGDSALYLCASSALAGGFTYEQYFGPGTRLTVT.

The V and J genes are TRBV14 and TRBJ2-7; D uncertain. CDR3 length: 14 residues. Germline V lookup: CDR1 SGHDN, CDR2 FVKESK. V lost 1 base and J lost 2, with 9 bases in between. For the CDR3, the DNA is TGTGCCAGCAGCCAAGGGATTCTAACCTACGAGCAGTACTTC. Translated: CASSQGILTYEQYF.

The gene calls are TRBV5-5 and TRBJ1-1; D not resolved. The V gene lost 0 bases and the J gene lost 8 bases, with 14 bases spanning the gap. CDR1 and CDR2 from the germline V gene are SGHKS and YYEKEE (reference sequence). This CDR3 has 14 residues. CDR3 amino acids: CASSLVADPTEAFF. The CDR3, as DNA: TGTGCCAGCAGCTTGGTAGCGGACCCTACCGAAGCTTTCTTT.

In regard to this clone: At one end the junction does not follow the germline gene, possibly because of a read error. The CDR3 nucleotides read TGTGCCAGTTCACTCGGACAGGGCTGGAACACTGAAGCTTTCTTT. Its protein product is CASSLGQGWNTEAFF. The chain couples TRBV18 to TRBJ1-1, with 8 bases aligning to TRBD1. The CDR3 runs to 15 residues. Germline-derived CDR1 and CDR2 are KGHSH and LQKENI.

V is TRBV2 and J is TRBJ1-1, with D perhaps matching TRBD1 (6 bases). CDR3 size: 14 residues. The germline gives CDR1 SNHLY, CDR2 FYNNEI. Trimming pared 5 bases from V and 3 bases from J, leaving 13 bases between. This CDR3 reads CASSLQGSDTEAFF. DNA of the CDR3: TGTGCCAGCAGTTTGCAGGGGTCGGACACTGAAGCTTTCTTT.

This clone was picked up a small number of times. The chain has TRBV27 and TRBJ2-7; D is undetermined. This CDR3 region has 15 residues. V was trimmed by 0 bases and J by 7 bases, leaving 16 bases between them. Germline assignment: CDR1 MNHEY and CDR2 SMNVEV (reference sequence). This CDR3 is CASSLSTTGGSEQYF. The DNA of the CDR3 is TGTGCCAGCAGTTTATCGACGACGGGCGGTTCAGAGCAGTACTTC.

The gene calls are TRBV19 and TRBJ2-6; 9 bases map to TRBD1. Trimming removed 10 bases from V and 1 base from J; junction bases left unmatched: 8. The CDR3 has 16 residues. Looked up from germline, CDR1 is LNHDA and CDR2 is SQIVND (reference sequence). CDR3 loop: CATMTGGASGANVLTF. The CDR3 DNA reads TGTGCCACCATGACAGGGGGGGCTTCTGGGGCCAACGTCCTGACTTTC. The full variable domain, completed using reference TRBV19 and TRBJ2-6, is DGGITQSPKYLFRKEGQNVTLSCEQNLNHDAMYWYRQDPGQGLRLIYYSQIVNDFQKGDIAEGYSVSREKKESFPLTVTSAQKNPTAFYLCATMTGGASGANVLTFGAGSRLTVL.

The V call is TRBV10-1, the J call TRBJ2-2, with 9 positions matching TRBD2. The ends lost 5 bases at V and 6 bases at J; junction bases unmatched: 10. The CDR3 runs 16 residues. Germline assignment: CDR1 WNHNN and CDR2 SYGVQD (reference sequence). CDR3: CASSQGHSGRPGELFF. Written as DNA, the CDR3 is TGCGCCAGCAGTCAGGGTCATAGCGGGAGACCCGGGGAGCTGTTTTTT.

CDR3 coding DNA: TGTGCCAGCAAGGGTGGGTCCGGCAATCAGCCCCAGCATTTT. Translating it yields CASKGGSGNQPQHF. This chain uses TRBV2 with TRBJ1-5; D remains unclear. Germline V CDR1 and CDR2: SNHLY, FYNNEI. The CDR3 consists of 14 residues. The germline V and J ends were trimmed by 7 bases and 2 bases, with 12 bases remaining between them.